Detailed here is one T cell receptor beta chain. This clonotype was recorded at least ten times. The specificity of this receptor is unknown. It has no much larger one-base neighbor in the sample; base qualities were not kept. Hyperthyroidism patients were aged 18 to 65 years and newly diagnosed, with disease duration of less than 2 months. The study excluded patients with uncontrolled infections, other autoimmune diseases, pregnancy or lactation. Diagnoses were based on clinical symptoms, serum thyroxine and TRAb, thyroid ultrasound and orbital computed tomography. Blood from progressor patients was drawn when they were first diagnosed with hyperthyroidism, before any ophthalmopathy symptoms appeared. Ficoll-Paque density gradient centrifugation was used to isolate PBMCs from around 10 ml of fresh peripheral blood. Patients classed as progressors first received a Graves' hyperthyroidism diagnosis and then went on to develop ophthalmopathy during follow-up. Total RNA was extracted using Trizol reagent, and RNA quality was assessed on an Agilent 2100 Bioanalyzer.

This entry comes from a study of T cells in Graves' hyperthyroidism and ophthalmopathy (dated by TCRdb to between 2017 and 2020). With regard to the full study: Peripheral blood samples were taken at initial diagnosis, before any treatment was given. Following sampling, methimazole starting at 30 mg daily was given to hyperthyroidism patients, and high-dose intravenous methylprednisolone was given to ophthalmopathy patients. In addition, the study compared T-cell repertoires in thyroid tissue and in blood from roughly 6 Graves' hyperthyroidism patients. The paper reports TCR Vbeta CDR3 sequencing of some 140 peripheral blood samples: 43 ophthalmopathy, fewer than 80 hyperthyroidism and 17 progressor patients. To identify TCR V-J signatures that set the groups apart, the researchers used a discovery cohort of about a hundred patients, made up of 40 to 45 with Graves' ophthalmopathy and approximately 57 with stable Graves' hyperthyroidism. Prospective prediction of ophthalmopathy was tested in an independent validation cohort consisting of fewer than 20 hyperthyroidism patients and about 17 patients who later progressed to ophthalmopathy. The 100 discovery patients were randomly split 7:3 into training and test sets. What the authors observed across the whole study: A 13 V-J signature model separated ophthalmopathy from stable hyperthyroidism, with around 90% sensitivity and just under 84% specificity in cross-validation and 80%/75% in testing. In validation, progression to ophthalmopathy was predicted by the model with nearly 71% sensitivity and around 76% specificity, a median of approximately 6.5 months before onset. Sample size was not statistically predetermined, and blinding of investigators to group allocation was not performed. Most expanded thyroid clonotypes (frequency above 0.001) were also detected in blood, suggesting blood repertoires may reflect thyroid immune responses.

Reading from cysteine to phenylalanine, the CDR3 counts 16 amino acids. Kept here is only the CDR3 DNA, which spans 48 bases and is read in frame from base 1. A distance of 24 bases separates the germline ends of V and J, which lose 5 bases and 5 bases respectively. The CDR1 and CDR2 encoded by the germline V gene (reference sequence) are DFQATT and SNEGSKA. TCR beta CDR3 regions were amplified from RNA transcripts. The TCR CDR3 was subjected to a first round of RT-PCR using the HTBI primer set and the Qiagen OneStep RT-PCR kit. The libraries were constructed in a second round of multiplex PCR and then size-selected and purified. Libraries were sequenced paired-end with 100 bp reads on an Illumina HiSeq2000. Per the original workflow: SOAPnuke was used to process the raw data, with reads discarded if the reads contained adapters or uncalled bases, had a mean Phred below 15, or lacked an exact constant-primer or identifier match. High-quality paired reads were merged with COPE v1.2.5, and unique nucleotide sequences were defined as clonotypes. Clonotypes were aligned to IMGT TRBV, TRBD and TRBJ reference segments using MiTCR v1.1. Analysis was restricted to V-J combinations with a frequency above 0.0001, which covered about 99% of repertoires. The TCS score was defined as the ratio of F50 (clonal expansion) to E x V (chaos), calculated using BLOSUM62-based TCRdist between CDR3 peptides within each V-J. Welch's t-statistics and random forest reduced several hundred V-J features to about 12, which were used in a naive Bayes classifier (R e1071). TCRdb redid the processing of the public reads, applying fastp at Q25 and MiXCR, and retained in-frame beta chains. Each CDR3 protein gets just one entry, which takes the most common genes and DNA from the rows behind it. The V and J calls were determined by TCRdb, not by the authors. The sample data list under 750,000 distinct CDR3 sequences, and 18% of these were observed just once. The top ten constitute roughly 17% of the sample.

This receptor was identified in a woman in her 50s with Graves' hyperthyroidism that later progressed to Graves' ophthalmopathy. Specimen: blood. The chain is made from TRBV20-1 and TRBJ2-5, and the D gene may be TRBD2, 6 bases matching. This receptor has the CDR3 CSASGSPGVHWETQYF. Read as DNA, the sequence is TGCAGTGCTTCGGGTAGCCCGGGGGTTCATTGGGAGACCCAGTACTTC.